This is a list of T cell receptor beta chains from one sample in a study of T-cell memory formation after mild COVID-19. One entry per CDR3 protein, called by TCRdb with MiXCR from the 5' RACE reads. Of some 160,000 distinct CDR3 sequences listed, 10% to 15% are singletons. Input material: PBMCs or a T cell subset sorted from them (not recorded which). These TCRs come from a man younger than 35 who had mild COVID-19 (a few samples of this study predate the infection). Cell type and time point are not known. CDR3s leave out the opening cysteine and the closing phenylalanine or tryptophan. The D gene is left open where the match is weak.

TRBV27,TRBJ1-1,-,ASQLVGGITEAF
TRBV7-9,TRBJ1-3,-,ASSFIIPGNTIY
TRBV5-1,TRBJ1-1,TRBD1,ASSQGQGAIGTEAF
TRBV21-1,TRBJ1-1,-,ASSKVMGAFRNTEAF
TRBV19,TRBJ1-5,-,ASSSRGQPQH
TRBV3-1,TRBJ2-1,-,ASSHSLRGNNEQF
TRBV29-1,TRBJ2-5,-,SAPEQETQY
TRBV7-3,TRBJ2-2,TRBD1,ASSLTQGAAGELF
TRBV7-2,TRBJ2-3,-,ASSLNGGNGDTQY
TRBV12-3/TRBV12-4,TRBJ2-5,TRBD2,ASSPGLAGGAQYQETQY
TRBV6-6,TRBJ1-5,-,ASSELRGSNQPQH
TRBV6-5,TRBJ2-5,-,ASSSQWSSAETQY
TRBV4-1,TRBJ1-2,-,ASSLLIGYGYT
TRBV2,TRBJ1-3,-,ASIGGHSGNTIY
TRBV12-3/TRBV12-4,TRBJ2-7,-,ASSLGQVFYEQY
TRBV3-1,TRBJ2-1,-,ASSRPGGASVEQF
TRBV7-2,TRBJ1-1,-,ASGPGVDTEAF
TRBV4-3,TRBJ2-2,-,ASSQESWRTHTGELF
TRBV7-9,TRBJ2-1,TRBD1,ASSLPGQGTGKQF
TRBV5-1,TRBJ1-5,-,ASSLGFGGGNQPQH
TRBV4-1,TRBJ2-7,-,ASSQEVGLGQY
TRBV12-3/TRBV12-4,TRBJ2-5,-,ASSLPPMGETQY
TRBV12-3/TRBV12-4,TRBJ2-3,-,ASSPPYMSTDTQY
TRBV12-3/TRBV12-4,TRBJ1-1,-,ASSQAGDTEAF
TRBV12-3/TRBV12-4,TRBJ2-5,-,ASSRRGILETQY
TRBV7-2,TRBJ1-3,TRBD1,ASSSTGEAGGNTIY
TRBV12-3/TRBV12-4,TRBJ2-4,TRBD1,ASSLWDRGNIQY
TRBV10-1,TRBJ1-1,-,ASSEWSYTEAF
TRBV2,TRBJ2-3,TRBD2,ASTVGASGGKNTQY